These 29 T cell receptor beta chains came from one sample sequenced in a study of blood T cells in healthy people across ages. PCR was performed a second time for 7 to 11 cycles using a sample-barcoded 5' primer and a J-beta primer mix. One entry per CDR3 protein, called by TCRdb with MiXCR from the 5' RACE reads. The data show 1.5 million to 2 million distinct CDR3 sequences, 25% to 30% seen once. Source material: blood. The receptors shown here come from a woman aged 30 to 39 in good health.

This rearrangement joins TRBV27 to TRBJ1-5; 10 bases match TRBD1. Germline V gene sequence: CDR1 MNHEY, CDR2 SMNVEV (reference sequence). V gave up 6 bases and J gave up 1 base; unmatched junction bases: 9. The CDR3 sequence is 17 residues long. The CDR3 coding sequence is TGTGCCAGCAGGGACAGGGGGATCGGTATGAGCAATCAGCCCCAGCATTTT. Its translation is CASRDRGIGMSNQPQHF.

The DNA of the CDR3 is TGTGCCAGCAGCCCCAAAGGGAGGGTTTGGAGCCAAGAGACCCAGTACTTC. It is translated as CASSPKGRVWSQETQYF. The rearrangement links TRBV3-1 to TRBJ2-5; 7 bases are shared with TRBD2. This CDR3 is 17 amino acids long. CDR1 is LGHDT, CDR2 YNNKEL, per germline (reference sequence). The trim removed 4 bases at V and 1 base at J, leaving 12 bases unmatched.

CDR3 region: CSARRGGTVYGYTF. CDR3 DNA sequence: TGCAGCGCCCGGCGGGGGGGAACGGTCTATGGCTACACCTTC. The rearrangement uses TRBV29-1 and TRBJ1-2; tentative D call: TRBD1 (5 bases). The ends were cut back, 7 bases at V and 4 bases at J, with 19 bases in the middle. Germline assignment: CDR1 SQVTM and CDR2 ANQGSEA. The CDR3 length is 14 residues.

At least ten counts were recorded for this clonotype. The chain is built from TRBV6-4 and TRBJ2-1; the D call may be TRBD1 or TRBD2 (7 bases each). Trimming took off 4 bases at V and 8 bases at J, with 12 bases between the two ends. The CDR3 is 13 residues long. Germline V lookup: CDR1 MRHNA, CDR2 SNTAGT. The CDR3 loop reads CASSGQGGDEQFF. The CDR3 nucleotides read TGTGCCAGCAGTGGACAGGGAGGGGATGAGCAGTTCTTC.

The rearrangement uses TRBV5-1 and TRBJ2-4; TRBD2 is a possible D gene (5 bases). The better agreement between TRBJ2-7 and the DNA end casts doubt on the J call. The CDR3 has 17 residues. The germline gives CDR1 SGHRS, CDR2 YFSETQ. The CDR3 region is CASSLAPDGGGTYEQYF. In DNA form, the CDR3 reads TGCGCCAGCAGCTTGGCCCCGGACGGAGGCGGCACCTACGAGCAGTACTTC.

This clonotype was recorded a few times. The chain recombines TRBV6-1 with TRBJ2-3; D ambiguous. In germline, CDR1 is MNHNS, CDR2 SASEGT. V was clipped by 4 bases and J by 5 bases, with 16 bases between them. The CDR3 extends over 15 amino acids. DNA of the CDR3: TGTGCCAGCAGTGTTTTTTGGTTAGGCAGAGATACGCAGTATTTT. Residues: CASSVFWLGRDTQYF.

The chain recombines TRBV5-1 with TRBJ2-6; D is possibly TRBD1 or TRBD2 (6 bases each). The V gene's germline CDR1 is SGHRS and CDR2 YFSETQ. CDR3 length equals 18 residues. V lost 3 bases and J lost 0, with 16 bases in between. The chain's CDR3 is CASSWRGTGSSGANVLTF. For the CDR3, the DNA is TGCGCCAGCAGCTGGAGGGGGACGGGGAGCTCTGGGGCCAACGTCCTGACTTTC.

This clonotype was seen repeatedly, ten times or more. The junction differs from germline at one of its ends, possibly a read error. The chain couples TRBV5-1 to TRBJ2-1, with a weak D call TRBD1 (5 bases). The CDR3 has 14 residues. Germline values: CDR1 SGHRS, CDR2 YFSETQ. The CDR3 spells CASSSQGSYNEQFF. The CDR3 region has the DNA TGTGCCAGCAGCTCCCAGGGCTCCTACAATGAGCAGTTCTTC.

This clonotype turned up a few times. V is TRBV12-3 or TRBV12-4 and J is TRBJ2-1; 8 bases match TRBD1. This CDR3 spans 13 amino acids. Losses at the gene ends were 7 bases for V and 8 bases for J; bases not matched to a gene: 7. This CDR3 reads CASKETGDHEQFF. CDR3 bases: TGTGCCAGCAAGGAGACAGGGGATCATGAGCAGTTCTTC.

Turning to this clonotype: A much larger clone lies one base from this, so it may be a read error. The chain links TRBV10-3 to TRBJ1-1; 8 positions match TRBD1. CDR3 length: 13 amino acids. Germline V gene data show CDR1 as ENHRY and CDR2 as SYGVKD. Unmatched junction bases numbered 1, after V lost 6 bases and J lost 1 base. CDR3 bases: TGTGCCATCAGAGGGACAGGGAACACTGAAGCTTTCTTT. It yields the protein CAIRGTGNTEAFF.

Details on this clonotype: An end of the junction does not agree with germline; a read error may underlie this. The chain is built from TRBV6-2 or TRBV6-3 and TRBJ2-3; D remains unclear. The germline V gene has CDR1 MNHEY and CDR2 SVGEGT. CDR3 length: 12 residues. The CDR3 region is CASSLTTDAQYF. DNA of the CDR3: TGTGCCAGCAGCCTAACCACAGATGCGCAGTATTTT.

The J gene is TRBJ2-5, the V gene TRBV7-9; weak D call: TRBD1 (6 bases). Between the trimmed V and J ends, which lost 2 bases and 0 bases, there was a span of 22 bases. The germline CDR1 and CDR2 sequences are SEHNR and FQNEAQ (reference sequence). The CDR3 has 19 amino acids. Here the CDR3 DNA reads TGTGCCAGCAGCTTATGGTTGAGATCAGGGGATGAGGACCAAGAGACCCAGTACTTC. Protein product: CASSLWLRSGDEDQETQYF.

This chain uses TRBV24-1 with TRBJ2-3; D not certain. Germline V lookup: CDR1 KGHDR, CDR2 SFDVKD. The CDR3 is 13 residues long. V was clipped by 6 bases and J by 0 bases, with 6 bases between them. The CDR3 bases are TGTGCCACCAGTCTGGGGAGCACAGATACGCAGTATTTT. It translates to CATSLGSTDTQYF.

This chain links TRBV16 with TRBJ2-3; 7 bases are a match to TRBD2. Per germline, CDR1 KGHSY and CDR2 FQNENV. Unmatched junction bases numbered 12, after V lost 1 base and J lost 2 bases. The CDR3 extends over 18 amino acids. The CDR3: CASSQFRLRGSSTDTQYF. The CDR3 DNA sequence: TGTGCCAGCAGCCAATTTCGGCTGCGGGGGTCCTCCACAGATACGCAGTATTTT.

This clonotype has just one count. The chain links TRBV12-3 or TRBV12-4 to TRBJ1-1, with D tentatively TRBD1 (5 bases). CDR3 length: 14 amino acids. V lost 3 bases and J lost 5, with 13 bases in between. CDR3 in DNA: TGTGCCAGCAGTTTCTGGCAGGGTGGTACTGAAGCTTTCTTT. The encoded protein is CASSFWQGGTEAFF.

The rearrangement links TRBV6-6 to TRBJ2-7; no reliable D call. The CDR3 spans 13 residues. V lost 2 bases, J lost 5 bases, and 10 bases lay in between. In germline, CDR1 is MNHNY, CDR2 SVGAGI (reference sequence). CDR3 sequence: CASSYTPTDEQYF. The DNA for the CDR3 is TGTGCCAGCAGTTACACCCCGACGGACGAGCAGTACTTC.

The chain joins TRBV20-1 to TRBJ2-7, with 9 nucleotides matching TRBD1. The J segment lost 3 bases and the V segment lost 5 bases, leaving 5 bases of the junction unmatched. Per the germline V gene, CDR1 is DFQATT and CDR2 is SNEGSKA (reference sequence). The CDR3 is 13 residues long. CDR3 in amino acids: CSAYRDRDYEQYF. CDR3 bases: TGCAGTGCTTACCGGGACAGGGACTACGAGCAGTACTTC.

This chain links TRBV11-2 with TRBJ2-1; D unresolved. There are 16 residues in the CDR3. Germline V gene data show CDR1 as SGHAT and CDR2 as FQNNGV. The ends were cut back, 3 bases at V and 0 bases at J, with 12 bases in the middle. In DNA, the CDR3 is TGTGCCAGCAGCTTGGCTTTGGAAGGCTCCTACAATGAGCAGTTCTTC. This gives the protein CASSLALEGSYNEQFF.

This clonotype has only a few counts. Sequence at one end of the junction differs from germline and may be a read error. J is TRBJ2-1 and V is TRBV6-2 or TRBV6-3, with D unresolved. The CDR3 consists of 15 residues. Germline V CDR1 and CDR2: MNHEY, SVGEGT. The CDR3, as DNA: TGCGCCAGCAGTCACGGACCATTAAGGAACAATGAGCAGTTCTTC. This codes for CASSHGPLRNNEQFF.

This clonotype was seen at least ten times. The V call is TRBV5-5, the J call TRBJ2-5; 9 bases match TRBD2. Germline CDR1 and CDR2: SGHKS and YYEKEE (reference sequence). The CDR3 is 13 residues long. The J segment lost 3 bases and the V segment lost 5 bases, leaving 2 bases of the junction unmatched. Here the CDR3 DNA reads TGTGCCAGCAGGGCGGGAGGGGAAGAGACCCAGTACTTC. The encoded protein is CASRAGGEETQYF.

This clonotype was counted a few times. V usage is TRBV6-2 or TRBV6-3 and J usage is TRBJ2-5; TRBD2 matches at 10 bases. V lost 6 bases and J lost 3; bases outside the gene matches: 10. CDR3 length: 16 residues. Germline V gene data show CDR1 as MNHEY and CDR2 as SVGEGT. As DNA, the CDR3 is TGTGCCAGCAGCCGGGATGGAGCGGGAGGGAAAGAGACCCAGTACTTC. As protein: CASSRDGAGGKETQYF.

This clonotype has just a few counts. This chain's CDR3 is CSALRPNSYNEQFF. The CDR3 nucleotides read TGCAGTGCTTTACGACCTAACTCCTACAATGAGCAGTTCTTC. This chain connects TRBV20-1 to TRBJ2-1; D call uncertain. Germline V gives CDR1 DFQATT, CDR2 SNEGSKA (reference sequence). V was pared by 5 bases and J by 0 bases, with 11 bases between. This CDR3 has 14 amino acids.

Worth noting for this clonotype: A much larger clone is a single base away; this may be a read error. The V gene is TRBV20-1, the J gene TRBJ2-5; 9 bases map to TRBD2. V lost 2 bases, J lost 7 bases, and 8 bases stayed unmatched. The CDR3 runs 14 residues. The V gene's germline CDR1 is DFQATT and CDR2 SNEGSKA (reference sequence). The CDR3: CSARKGLAAGTQYF. CDR3 in DNA: TGCAGTGCTAGAAAGGGACTAGCAGCTGGGACCCAGTACTTC.

This chain uses TRBV12-3 or TRBV12-4 with TRBJ2-7, with D unresolved. Trimming removed 6 bases from V and 1 base from J, with 10 bases in between. This CDR3 is built from 13 residues. CDR3: CASRFGPSYEQYF. The CDR3 nucleotides are TGTGCCAGCAGGTTCGGTCCTTCCTACGAGCAGTACTTC.

The table lists this clonotype with many counts. The V gene is TRBV12-3 or TRBV12-4, the J gene TRBJ2-1, with 7 bases lining up with TRBD1. The CDR3 loop spans 15 amino acids. After removal of 5 bases from V and 6 bases from J, the junction contained 10 bases not matched to a gene. The CDR3 loop is CASSIDRVMPNEQFF. The DNA of the CDR3 is TGTGCCAGCAGTATCGACAGGGTAATGCCCAATGAGCAGTTCTTC.

This rearrangement joins TRBV20-1 to TRBJ1-1; 7 nucleotides align to TRBD1. V was pared by 6 bases and J by 5 bases, with 9 bases of the junction left unmatched. The germline V gene encodes CDR1 DFQATT and CDR2 SNEGSKA (reference sequence). The CDR3 extends over 13 amino acids. CDR3 nucleotides: TGCAGTGCCTCGGAGACAGGGCGAACTGAAGCTTTCTTT. It codes for CSASETGRTEAFF.

This chain uses TRBV7-9 with TRBJ2-2; tentatively, D is TRBD2 (6 bases). This CDR3 is 16 amino acids long. Per germline, CDR1 SEHNR and CDR2 FQNEAQ (reference sequence). V was clipped by 1 base and J by 1 base, with 10 bases between them. The CDR3 sequence is CASSLGGTVNTGELFF. The DNA for the CDR3 is TGTGCCAGCAGCTTAGGCGGGACGGTGAACACCGGGGAGCTGTTTTTT.

This clonotype was observed a handful of times. The chain uses TRBV2 and TRBJ1-4; no definite D call. Trimming cost V 4 bases and J 5 bases, with 17 bases left between them. The CDR3 totals 16 residues. Per germline, CDR1 SNHLY and CDR2 FYNNEI. The CDR3 DNA follows: TGTGCCAGCAGTGTTAACCCGCATACGCCCAATGAAAAACTGTTTTTT. It yields the protein CASSVNPHTPNEKLFF.

This clonotype was recorded at least ten times. This chain joins TRBV7-3 and TRBJ2-1; TRBD1 matches at 9 bases. The CDR3 is 15 residues long. Trimming cost V 4 bases and J 7 bases; bases outside gene matches: 8. The germline V gene encodes CDR1 SGHTA and CDR2 FQGTGA. Here the CDR3 DNA reads TGTGCCAGCAGCTGGGGACAGGGTCTGGGTAATGAGCAGTTCTTC. Translation gives CASSWGQGLGNEQFF.